The TCR beta chain under discussion was sequenced for a study of blood T cell repertoires in COVID-19 (dated by TCRdb to 2018 to 2021). About the full investigation: Collaborator samples came from the United States, Italy and Spain and covered acute and convalescent phases of COVID-19. The material from the prospective study consisted of cDNA or gDNA derived from T cells, B-cell-depleted T cells, or PBMCs. HLA class I and class II types, where available, came from metadata supplied by the sample provider rather than from assay-based typing. The samples were drawn from the first 160 participants of the ongoing ImmuneRACE study and from over 950 subjects provided by 6 global collaborators. The repertoires were released in a freely available public database intended as a resource for research on the immune response to SARS-CoV-2. The sample metadata nearly always contained a de-identified subject ID, COVID-19 status, age in years and sex. Deeply sampled blood TCRbeta repertoires from subjects exposed to, actively infected with, or recovered from COVID-19 were included in the dataset.

Concerning this clone itself: Its antigen has not been determined. Base qualities are not at hand, and no much larger clone is one base apart.

The immunoSEQ Assay, a bias-controlled multiplex PCR, was used to amplify TCRbeta CDR3 regions from genomic DNA. In the original analysis: Nucleated cell counts per sample were estimated from amplification of reference gene primers within the assay. To quantify the absolute abundance of each unique TCRbeta CDR3 rearrangement, sequence reads were collapsed and filtered. For each sample, productive Simpson clonality was calculated by taking the square root of Simpson's diversity index across productive rearrangements. What TCRdb holds here is the immuneACCESS table cut down to in-frame rearrangements. Part of the clones is not present; checked against another copy, under half of the missing clones reflect an unresolved V gene, and the others are unexplained. That table is the source of V, J and clone size, and D and trimming were worked out from the DNA. Here the sample has hundreds of thousands of clones; over 75% occur a single time. The ten largest clones take up around 9.1% of the sample.

The paper's findings and limits, for the study overall: The amount of clinical and demographic metadata varied by source and participant and was provided uncurated.

Each collaborating institution followed its own protocols to collect whole blood in K2EDTA tubes. Collaborator samples were shipped for TCRbeta analysis as frozen whole blood, isolated PBMCs, or DNA extracted from either sample type. V trim: 1 base; J trim: 4 bases; unmatched bases: 9. The CDR3 measures 18 amino acids from cysteine to phenylalanine. This entry keeps only the CDR3 DNA: 54 bases, framed from base 1. CDR1 and CDR2 are read off the germline V gene (reference sequence) as LGHDT and YNNKEL. This TCR derives from a human donor in a cohort sampled during active COVID-19. Sequenced: peripheral blood. The sequence is built from TRBV3-1 (or the pseudogene TRBV3-2) and TRBJ2-2; 10 middle bases align to TRBD2. This receptor carries the CDR3 CASSQVKRGGLGTGELFF. The nucleotides are TGTGCCAGCAGCCAAGTTAAGCGGGGGGGCTTAGGCACCGGGGAGCTGTTTTTT.